By its share, the clone carrying this T cell receptor (beta chain) is medium-sized. Its antigen is unidentified. This sample is drawn from a study of T cell repertoires in aging, cancer and after chemotherapy. A mixed TRB-A/B primer pool amplified rearranged TRB by multiplex touch-down PCR. From the multiplex PCR reads, TCRdb called clonotypes with MiXCR, one entry per CDR3 protein. The repertoire holds about 3,200 distinct CDR3 sequences, about a fifth seen once, with 35% to 50% in the top ten. General study points: Untreated cancer patients had significantly lower blood TCR diversity than age-matched healthy donors.

CDR1 and CDR2 (germline): MNHEY, SMNVEV (reference sequence). Trimming cost V 3 bases and J 7 bases, with 17 bases left between them. This CDR3 has 15 residues. TCR beta rearrangements were amplified from peripheral blood genomic DNA. Sample: blood. The clonotype comes from a human donor with a blood cancer. This rearrangement joins TRBV27 to TRBJ2-3; D is ambiguous. For the CDR3, the DNA is TGTGCCAGCAGTTTTGTCGGTTTGGGCACTAATACGCAGTATTTT. Protein: CASSFVGLGTNTQYF.